The source of this TCR beta chain is a study of T and B cells in COVID-19 patients (dated by TCRdb to 2018 to 2020). In terms of the full investigation: Using TRB and IGH repertoire sequencing of peripheral blood, the study characterized adaptive immunity in COVID-19 patients who had active infection or had recovered. A recovered cohort comprised more than 15 patients contributing about 20 samples, mostly after mild to moderate COVID-19 managed as outpatients. A median age of approximately 32 years was recorded in the recovered cohort versus around 67 years in the active-infection cohort. Of the approximately 21 patients in the active-infection cohort, about a dozen were critically ill and needed mechanical ventilation or ECMO. In the active-infection cohort, about 90% of the 20 patients had comorbidities linked to unfavorable COVID-19 outcome. The repository of TCR and BCR sequences included roughly 70 time points from 30 to 45 patients, and more than 8.3 million TCR sequences were analysed. Because samples were available both during active disease and after recovery, a couple of patients were counted in both the recovered and the active cohorts. For the repertoire analyses, the comparison was an age-matched reference group of about 36 healthy donors who were negative for COVID-19 antibodies. As many as 9 follow-up blood samples were collected from each patient, and in some individuals these samples spanned different disease stages. Broad study findings and their caveats: Blood samples obtained from mildly ill patients during symptoms, as well as early samples obtained from severe cases, were available only in scarce numbers. Prospective validation of the reported TCR clusters was stated to be required before clinical use. The cohort was considered too small for HLA contributions to COVID-19 susceptibility or severity to be assessed. In active COVID-19, TRB repertoires were highly clonal, while at recovery, diversity and richness increased above the levels seen in healthy donors. Patients with COVID-19 were reported to show strongly skewed TRBV/TRBJ gene usage. A total of 2,000 to 2,500 exclusive TCR clusters, including some 30 low-pGen clusters, were found in the recovered cohort. Specific T cell subsets (CD4+/Treg/CD8+) and sorted SARS-CoV-2-responsive or tetramer+ T cells had not yet been sequenced, and the corresponding sequencing experiments were ongoing.

TRB repertoires were amplified from roughly 230-500 ng of genomic DNA extracted from blood. In its sample, this clonotype comes out as medium-sized (0.01 to 0.1%). Its recognized antigen is unknown. No quality values exist for individual bases; no much larger clone is one base distant. The run used an Illumina MiSeq. TRB rearrangements were amplified by multiplex PCR with BIOMED2 TRB-A/B primer pools. Illumina-compatible adapters and 7-nucleotide sample barcodes were attached to the amplicons through two consecutive PCRs. All library PCRs used Phusion HS II polymerase. Amplicons were purified from gel with the NucleoSpin Gel and PCR Clean-up kit, quantified on Qubit, and pooled at 3.5 to 4.5 nM. Amplicon pool quality was checked on an Agilent 2100 Bioanalyzer before Illumina next-generation sequencing. Per the source publication's procedure: TRB rearrangements were annotated with MiXCR 3.0.8 using the default MiXCR reference library. Non-productive reads and sequences with fewer than 2 reads were removed, and each unique CDR3 nucleotide sequence was counted as one clone. Clonality, diversity, richness and V-J gene usage were calculated in R 3.5.1. GLIPH2 was used to cluster TCRs by CDR3 similarity, and OLGA was used to calculate generation probabilities. GLIPH2 clusters were kept only when the clusters contained at least four unique TCR clonotypes present in at least three individuals. TCRdb trimmed the raw reads at Q25, called clones with MiXCR and kept productive beta chains. Each entry merges the rows of one CDR3 protein and shows their most common DNA and genes. The V and J calls here are based on TCRdb, not the publication. Recorded for this sample are 15,000 to 20,000 distinct CDR3 sequences; just over 35% of them occurred a single time. Approximately 15% of the sample lies in the top ten.

Including cysteine and phenylalanine, the CDR3 has 10 amino acids. The read is trimmed to its CDR3 DNA, 30 bases read in frame from base 1. From a lookup of the germline V gene, CDR1 and CDR2 are SQVTM and ANQGSEA. The germline ends are 8 bases apart after V is trimmed by 8 bases and J by 5 bases. The sequencing sample was made of blood. This receptor was taken from a human donor with active COVID-19. The receptor chain draws on TRBV29-1 and TRBJ2-3; there is no confident call for the D gene. CDR3 protein: CSLTLDTQYF. The bases are TGCAGCCTCACGTTAGATACGCAGTATTTT.